This T cell receptor beta chain was captured in a study of cytomegalovirus exposure and HLA in healthy donors. This PCR relied on a set of 60 Vbeta primers and 13 Jbeta primers. The table came from immunoSEQ multiplex PCR; TCRdb's copy has only in-frame clones and leaves some out. The sample yields 150,000 or so clones, of which the top ten take up around 1.5%. The sequenced material came from PBMCs. The sequence came from a woman in her forties or fifties in good health and CMV-seronegative.

This chain's CDR3 is CASSLSGEGNTIYF. The CDR3 DNA is TGCGCCAGCAGCTTGTCCGGGGAAGGAAACACCATATATTTT. The rearrangement uses TRBV5-1 and TRBJ1-3, with D unresolved. The CDR3 length is 14 residues. V lost 1 base and J 4 bases, leaving 9 bases between the germline ends. The germline gives CDR1 SGHRS, CDR2 YFSETQ. Full variable domain (remainder filled in from reference TRBV5-1 and TRBJ1-3): KAGVTQTPRYLIKTRGQQVTLSCSPISGHRSVSWYQQTPGQGLQFLFEYFSETQRNKGNFPGRFSGRQFSNSRSEMNVSTLELGDSALYLCASSLSGEGNTIYFGEGSWLTVV.